This T cell receptor (beta chain) originates from a study of patients and donors after allogeneic stem cell transplantation. TCRdb itself ran the RT-PCR reads through MiXCR, one entry per CDR3 protein. The sample contains roughly 960,000 distinct CDR3 sequences, roughly 18% of which appear only once. Germline-derived CDR1 and CDR2 are SGHTA and FQGNSA. V gave up 5 bases and J gave up 3 bases, with 15 bases separating them. CDR3 length equals 15 residues. This TCR was recovered from a human donor who was either an allogeneic HSCT recipient or a stem cell or donor lymphocyte infusion donor (not recorded which). It is not recorded whose cells these are; they may come from a transplant donor. The sample consisted of blood, either unsorted or a sorted T cell fraction (not recorded which). The genes are TRBV7-2 and TRBJ2-3; no clear D gene. The DNA for the CDR3 is TGTGCCAGCAGCCCGACCCCGGTTGGAACAGATACGCAGTATTTT. This gives the protein CASSPTPVGTDTQYF.